This is a list of T cell receptor beta chains from one sample in a study of shared clonotypes between healthy human individuals. Method: immunoSEQ multiplex PCR; TCRdb's copy keeps in-frame clones and lacks some. The sample has about 2.1 million clones; approximately 94% are singletons. Material for sequencing was naive CD8+ T cells from PBMCs. The receptors were sampled from a man aged 18 to 29 in good health. Some clones in this sample may be carry-over from other donors' samples. Each CDR3 is given with its conserved first and last residue. A D gene is named only where the DNA matches it firmly. Clone size is stated in some rows and not others, as once, few, many or a class when expanded.

abundance	j_gene	v_gene	d_gene	CDR3aa	CDR3nt
-	TRBJ2-7	TRBV7-8	-	CASSSKPGTAADEQYF	TGTGCCAGCAGCTCGAAACCCGGGACTGCGGCCGACGAGCAGTACTTC
-	TRBJ1-3	TRBV9	-	CASSPNPEIAGNTIYF	TGTGCCAGCAGCCCCAACCCAGAGATTGCTGGAAACACCATATATTTT
-	TRBJ2-7	TRBV5-4	TRBD2	CAMEAKASGSYEQYF	TGTGCCATGGAGGCCAAGGCTAGCGGGAGCTACGAGCAGTACTTC
few	TRBJ1-1	TRBV6-5	-	CASSYGRNKNTEAFF	TGTGCCAGCAGTTACGGACGGAATAAGAACACTGAAGCTTTCTTT
-	TRBJ2-1	TRBV11-2	-	CASSLALGTPIEQFF	TGTGCCAGCAGCTTAGCGCTAGGGACACCGATTGAGCAGTTCTTC
-	TRBJ2-3	TRBV2	TRBD1	CASTREGASTDTQYF	TGTGCCAGCACGCGTGAGGGGGCGAGCACAGATACGCAGTATTTT
-	TRBJ2-6	TRBV7-9	-	CASRFVGDPGANVLTF	TGTGCCAGCAGATTCGTAGGGGATCCTGGGGCCAACGTCCTGACTTTC
-	TRBJ2-7	TRBV30	TRBD1	CAWSVEVRGQDEQYF	TGTGCCTGGAGTGTAGAGGTCAGGGGGCAGGACGAGCAGTACTTC
-	TRBJ2-5	TRBV5-5	-	CASRDTGYQETQYF	TGTGCCAGCAGAGATACCGGGTACCAAGAGACCCAGTACTTC
-	TRBJ2-1	TRBV7-9	-	CASSFHLSSYNEQFF	TGTGCCAGCAGCTTTCATCTGAGCTCCTACAATGAGCAGTTCTTC
-	TRBJ2-4	TRBV5-8	-	CASSREWAVNIQYF	TGTGCCAGCAGCCGAGAGTGGGCCGTGAACATTCAGTACTTC
-	TRBJ1-2	TRBV9	TRBD1	CASSESLRDRPYSGYGYTF	TGTGCCAGCAGCGAATCCCTCCGGGACAGGCCCTACTCCGGCTATGGCTACACCTTC
-	TRBJ2-7	TRBV28	TRBD1	CASSMGQGGYEQYF	TGTGCCAGCAGTATGGGACAGGGTGGGTACGAGCAGTACTTC
-	TRBJ1-5	TRBV5-1	-	CASSLDRGATQPQHF	TGCGCCAGCAGCTTGGACCGGGGGGCCACCCAGCCCCAGCATTTT
-	TRBJ2-1	TRBV5-4	TRBD1	CASSDDRDEQFF	TGTGCCAGCAGCGACGACAGGGATGAGCAGTTCTTC
-	TRBJ2-1	TRBV9	-	CASSAGEVGPYNEQFF	TGTGCCAGCAGCGCCGGAGAGGTAGGCCCCTACAATGAGCAGTTCTTC
-	TRBJ1-1	TRBV28	TRBD1	CASSDQTGGETEAFF	TGTGCCAGCAGTGATCAAACAGGGGGTGAAACTGAAGCTTTCTTT
-	TRBJ2-1	TRBV12-5	TRBD2	CASGFPTSGDYNEQFF	TGTGCTAGTGGTTTCCCGACTAGCGGGGATTACAATGAGCAGTTCTTC
-	TRBJ2-1	TRBV30	-	CAWTAAVGLYEQFF	TGTGCCTGGACAGCCGCGGTGGGCCTCTATGAGCAGTTCTTC
-	TRBJ2-7	TRBV5-1	TRBD1	CASSSTGTAKYEQYF	TGCGCCAGCAGCTCGACCGGGACAGCAAAATACGAGCAGTACTTC
-	TRBJ2-2	TRBV15	TRBD2	CATSRGIGLAVTGELFF	TGTGCCACCAGCAGAGGAATAGGCCTAGCGGTCACCGGGGAGCTGTTTTTT
-	TRBJ2-5	TRBV6-6	-	CASSGDARETQYF	TGTGCCAGCAGCGGGGACGCGAGAGAGACCCAGTACTTC
-	TRBJ1-1	TRBV27	-	CASSLQGSTEAFF	TGTGCCAGCAGTTTACAGGGGAGCACTGAAGCTTTCTTT
-	TRBJ1-5	TRBV19	-	CASSYREVSNQPQHF	TGTGCCAGTAGTTACAGGGAAGTGAGCAATCAGCCCCAGCATTTT
-	TRBJ2-7	TRBV7-8	-	CASSSRELGKEQYF	TGTGCCAGCAGCTCCCGGGAGCTAGGGAAAGAGCAGTACTTC
once	TRBJ2-3	TRBV4-1	-	CASSQERGAGGTQYF	TGCGCCAGCAGCCAAGAAAGGGGGGCCGGCGGTACGCAGTATTTT
-	TRBJ1-1	TRBV27	-	CASTQRGNTEAFF	TGTGCCAGCACCCAGAGGGGGAACACTGAAGCTTTCTTT
-	TRBJ2-5	TRBV19	-	CASSPSPRGTQYF	TGTGCCAGTAGTCCCAGTCCCCGGGGGACCCAGTACTTC
-	TRBJ2-2	TRBV14	-	CASSQRAHHVDTGELFF	TGTGCCAGCAGCCAACGGGCCCACCACGTGGACACCGGGGAGCTGTTTTTT
once	TRBJ2-2	TRBV9	TRBD1	CASSAKDRVATGELFF	TGTGCCAGCAGCGCTAAGGACAGGGTGGCCACCGGGGAGCTGTTTTTT
-	TRBJ2-1	TRBV9	TRBD2	CASSVATGRPGRNEQFF	TGTGCCAGCAGCGTAGCTACGGGCCGGCCCGGGAGGAATGAGCAGTTCTTC
-	TRBJ1-6	TRBV7-9	TRBD1	CASSLKGRGENSPLHF	TGTGCCAGCAGCTTAAAAGGCAGGGGGGAAAATTCACCCCTCCACTTT
once	TRBJ1-1	TRBV9	TRBD1	CASSVDPDRGPRTEAFF	TGTGCCAGCAGCGTAGACCCGGACAGGGGACCTCGGACTGAAGCTTTCTTT
-	TRBJ2-1	TRBV27	TRBD2	CATLYRGSGRGEQFF	TGTGCCACCCTCTATCGGGGTAGCGGGAGGGGTGAGCAGTTCTTC
-	TRBJ2-1	TRBV2	TRBD2	CASTAGEGEQFF	TGTGCCAGCACAGCGGGAGAGGGTGAGCAGTTCTTC
-	TRBJ1-1	TRBV19	-	CASLRGGTEAFF	TGTGCCAGCCTAAGAGGGGGTACTGAAGCTTTCTTT
-	TRBJ2-5	TRBV13	TRBD2	CASSLELAGVEETQYF	TGTGCCAGCAGCTTAGAACTAGCGGGGGTGGAAGAGACCCAGTACTTC
-	TRBJ1-4	TRBV13	TRBD1	CASSSPTGTGREKLFF	TGTGCCAGCAGCTCACCAACCGGGACAGGGAGGGAAAAACTGTTTTTT
-	TRBJ2-2	TRBV9	TRBD1	CASSVPTGGNTGELFF	TGTGCCAGCAGCGTACCCACAGGGGGAAACACCGGGGAGCTGTTTTTT
-	TRBJ2-7	TRBV9	-	CASSVRPGRPYEQYF	TGTGCCAGCAGCGTGAGACCGGGACGGCCCTACGAGCAGTACTTC
-	TRBJ2-1	TRBV10-3	-	CAISEPQDNEQFF	TGTGCCATCAGTGAGCCCCAGGACAATGAGCAGTTCTTC
-	TRBJ2-5	TRBV7-2	-	CASSLDLGSVQETQYF	TGTGCCAGCAGCTTAGATCTAGGCAGTGTGCAAGAGACCCAGTACTTC
-	TRBJ1-5	TRBV29-1	-	CSVFPGGNQPQHF	TGCAGCGTTTTCCCCGGGGGCAATCAGCCCCAGCATTTT
-	TRBJ2-1	TRBV7-9	TRBD2	CASSGGLAGGVSYNEQFF	TGTGCCAGCAGCGGGGGACTAGCGGGAGGGGTCTCCTACAATGAGCAGTTCTTC
-	TRBJ2-7	TRBV4-2	TRBD2	CASTLAGSNSYEQYF	TGTGCCAGCACCTTAGCGGGCTCTAACTCCTACGAGCAGTACTTC
-	TRBJ1-1	TRBV10-3	-	CAIMAEVDTEAFF	TGTGCCATCATGGCCGAGGTGGACACTGAAGCTTTCTTT
-	TRBJ1-4	TRBV7-9	-	CASTNTAWSDEKLFF	TGTGCCAGCACAAACACCGCCTGGTCGGATGAAAAACTGTTTTTT
-	TRBJ2-2	TRBV15	-	CATSRDSAGELFF	TGTGCCACCAGCAGAGATTCGGCCGGGGAGCTGTTTTTT